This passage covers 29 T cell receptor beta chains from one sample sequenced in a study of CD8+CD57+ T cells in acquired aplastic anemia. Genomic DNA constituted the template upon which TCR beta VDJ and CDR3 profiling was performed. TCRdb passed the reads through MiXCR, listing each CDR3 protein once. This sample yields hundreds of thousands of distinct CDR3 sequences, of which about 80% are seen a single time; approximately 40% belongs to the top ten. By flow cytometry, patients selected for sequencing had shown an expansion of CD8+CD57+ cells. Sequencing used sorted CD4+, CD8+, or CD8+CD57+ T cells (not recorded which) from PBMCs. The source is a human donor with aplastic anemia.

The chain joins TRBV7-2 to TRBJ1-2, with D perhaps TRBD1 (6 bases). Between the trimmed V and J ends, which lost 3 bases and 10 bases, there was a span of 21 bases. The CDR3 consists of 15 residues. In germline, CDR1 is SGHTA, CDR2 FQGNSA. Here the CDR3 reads CASSLTGDAAYLYTF. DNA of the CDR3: TGTGCCAGCAGCTTGACAGGAGACGCCGCCTACCTCTACACCTTC.

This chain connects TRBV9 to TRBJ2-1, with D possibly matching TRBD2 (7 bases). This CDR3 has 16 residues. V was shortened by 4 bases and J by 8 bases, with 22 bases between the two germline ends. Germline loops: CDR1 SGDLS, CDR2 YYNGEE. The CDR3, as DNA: TGTGCCAGCAGCTTTAAAAGAAAGGGGGGGAGCGATGAGCAGTTCTTC. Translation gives CASSFKRKGGSDEQFF.

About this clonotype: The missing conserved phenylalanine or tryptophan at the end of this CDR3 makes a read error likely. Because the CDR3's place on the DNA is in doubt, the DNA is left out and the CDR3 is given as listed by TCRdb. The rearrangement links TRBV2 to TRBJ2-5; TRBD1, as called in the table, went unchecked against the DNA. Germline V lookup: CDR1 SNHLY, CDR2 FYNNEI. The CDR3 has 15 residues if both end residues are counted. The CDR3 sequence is CASGAQGTWGETYYL.

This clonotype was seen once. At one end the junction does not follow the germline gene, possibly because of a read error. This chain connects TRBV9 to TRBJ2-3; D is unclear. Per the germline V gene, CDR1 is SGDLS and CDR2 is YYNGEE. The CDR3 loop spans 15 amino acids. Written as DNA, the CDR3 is TGTGCCAGCAGTGTAGAAGAGCGAGCACTGATACGCAAGTACTTC. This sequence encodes CASSVEERALIRKYF.

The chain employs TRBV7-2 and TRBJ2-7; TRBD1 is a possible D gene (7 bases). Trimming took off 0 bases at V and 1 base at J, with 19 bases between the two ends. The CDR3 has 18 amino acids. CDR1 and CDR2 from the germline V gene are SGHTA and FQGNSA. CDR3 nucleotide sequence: TGTGCCAGCAGCTTAGCTGCAGGCGGGACAGCCCTGTCCTACGAGCAGTACGTC. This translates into CASSLAAGGTALSYEQYV.

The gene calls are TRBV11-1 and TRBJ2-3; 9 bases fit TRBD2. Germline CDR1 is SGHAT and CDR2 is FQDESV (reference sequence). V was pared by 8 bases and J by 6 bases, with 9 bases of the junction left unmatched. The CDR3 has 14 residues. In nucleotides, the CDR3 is TGTGCCAGCGCTAGCGGGAAAGGAGCCGATACGCAGTATTTT. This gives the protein CASASGKGADTQYF.

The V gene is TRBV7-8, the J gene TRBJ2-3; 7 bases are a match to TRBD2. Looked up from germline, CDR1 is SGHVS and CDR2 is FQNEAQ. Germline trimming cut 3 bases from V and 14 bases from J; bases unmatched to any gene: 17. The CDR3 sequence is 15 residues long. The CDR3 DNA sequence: TGTGCCAGCAGCTTGTTTCCCGGGGGGTCAGCTCTGTCGTATTTT. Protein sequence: CASSLFPGGSALSYF.

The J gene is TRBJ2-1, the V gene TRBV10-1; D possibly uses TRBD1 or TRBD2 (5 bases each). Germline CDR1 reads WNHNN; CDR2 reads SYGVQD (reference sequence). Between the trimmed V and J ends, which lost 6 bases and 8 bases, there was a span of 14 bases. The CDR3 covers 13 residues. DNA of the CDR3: TGCGCCAGCAGGGGTGGGTGGGACGATGAGCAGTTCTTC. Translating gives CASRGGWDDEQFF.

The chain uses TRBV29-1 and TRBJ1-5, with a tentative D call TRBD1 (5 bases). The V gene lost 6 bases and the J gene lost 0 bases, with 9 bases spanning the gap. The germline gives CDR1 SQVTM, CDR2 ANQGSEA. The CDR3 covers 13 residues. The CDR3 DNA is TGCAGCGTAAGACAGAATAGCAATCAGCCCCAGCATTTT. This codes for CSVRQNSNQPQHF. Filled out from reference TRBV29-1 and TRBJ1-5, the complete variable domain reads SAVISQKPSRDICQRGTSLTIQCQVDSQVTMMFWYRQQPGQSLTLIATANQGSEATYESGFVIDKFPISRPNLTFSTLTVSNMSPEDSSIYLCSVRQNSNQPQHFGDGTRLSIL.

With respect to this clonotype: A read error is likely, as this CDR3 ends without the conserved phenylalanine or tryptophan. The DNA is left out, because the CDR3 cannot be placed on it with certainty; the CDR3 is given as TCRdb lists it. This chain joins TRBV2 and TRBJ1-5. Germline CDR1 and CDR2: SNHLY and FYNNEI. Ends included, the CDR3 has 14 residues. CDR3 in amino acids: CASSESGINQPHFL.

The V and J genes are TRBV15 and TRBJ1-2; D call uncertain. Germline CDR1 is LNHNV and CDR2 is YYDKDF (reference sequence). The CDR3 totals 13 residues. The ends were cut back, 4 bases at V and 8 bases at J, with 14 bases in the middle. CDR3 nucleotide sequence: TGTGCCACCAGCACTCGGGGAACGGGAGGCTACACCTTC. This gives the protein CATSTRGTGGYTF. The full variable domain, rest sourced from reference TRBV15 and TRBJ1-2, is DAMVIQNPRYQVTQFGKPVTLSCSQTLNHNVMYWYQQKSSQAPKLLFHYYDKDFNNEADTPDNFQSRRPNTSFCFLDIRSPGLGDTAMYLCATSTRGTGGYTFGSGTRLTVV.

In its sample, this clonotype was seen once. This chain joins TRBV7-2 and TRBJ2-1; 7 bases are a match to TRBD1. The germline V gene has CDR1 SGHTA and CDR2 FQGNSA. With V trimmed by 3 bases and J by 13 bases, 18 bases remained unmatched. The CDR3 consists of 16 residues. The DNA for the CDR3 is TGTGCCAGCAGCTTGCAAGGGGGCGCGGAGAGTGACGACCAGTTCTTC. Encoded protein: CASSLQGGAESDDQFF.

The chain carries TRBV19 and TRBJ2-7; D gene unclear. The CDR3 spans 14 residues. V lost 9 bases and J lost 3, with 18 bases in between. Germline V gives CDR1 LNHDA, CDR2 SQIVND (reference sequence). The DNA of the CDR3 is TGTGCCAGCAAGTTAACTGGGGAAGACTACGAGCAGTACTTC. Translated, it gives CASKLTGEDYEQYF. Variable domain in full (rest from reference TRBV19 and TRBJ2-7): DGGITQSPKYLFRKEGQNVTLSCEQNLNHDAMYWYRQDPGQGLRLIYYSQIVNDFQKGDIAEGYSVSREKKESFPLTVTSAQKNPTAFYLCASKLTGEDYEQYFGPGTRLTVT.

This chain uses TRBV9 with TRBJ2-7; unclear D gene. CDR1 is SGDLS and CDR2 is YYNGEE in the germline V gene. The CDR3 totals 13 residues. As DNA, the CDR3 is TGTGCCAGAGATCAGAAGAGCTCGTGTAGGGAAAGAGTC. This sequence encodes CARDQKSSCRERV.

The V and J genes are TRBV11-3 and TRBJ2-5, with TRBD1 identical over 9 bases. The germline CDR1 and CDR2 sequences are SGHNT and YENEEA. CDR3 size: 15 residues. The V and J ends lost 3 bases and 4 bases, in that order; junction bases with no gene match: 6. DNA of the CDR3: TGTGCCAGCAGCTTTAATCTGACAGGGGGAGAGACCCAGTACTTC. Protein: CASSFNLTGGETQYF.

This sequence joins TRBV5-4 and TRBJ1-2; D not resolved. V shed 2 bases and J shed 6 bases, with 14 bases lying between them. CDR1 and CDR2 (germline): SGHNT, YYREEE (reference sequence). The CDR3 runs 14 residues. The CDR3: CASSFTSADDGYTF. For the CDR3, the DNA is TGTGCCAGCAGCTTTACTAGCGCCGACGATGGCTACACCTTC.

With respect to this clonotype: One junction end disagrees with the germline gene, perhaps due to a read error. The CDR3 DNA follows: TGTGCCAGCAGTGAAGGAGGCAGAGACCCTCACTACTTT. Its translation is CASSEGGRDPHYF. The V gene is TRBV2, the J gene TRBJ2-3; D is ambiguous. This CDR3 has 13 residues. Germline CDR1 reads SNHLY; CDR2 reads FYNNEI.

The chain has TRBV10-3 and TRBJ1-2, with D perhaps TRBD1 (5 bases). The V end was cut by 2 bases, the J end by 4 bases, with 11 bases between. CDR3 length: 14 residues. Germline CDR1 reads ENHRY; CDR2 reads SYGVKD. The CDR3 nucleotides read TGTGCCATCAGTGAGCAGGGTACCGGCTATGGCTACACCTTC. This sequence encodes CAISEQGTGYGYTF.

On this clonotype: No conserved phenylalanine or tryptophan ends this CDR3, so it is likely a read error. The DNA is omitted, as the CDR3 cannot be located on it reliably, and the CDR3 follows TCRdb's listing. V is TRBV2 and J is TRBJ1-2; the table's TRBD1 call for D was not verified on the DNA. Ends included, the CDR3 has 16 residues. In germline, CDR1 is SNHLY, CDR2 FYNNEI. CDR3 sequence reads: CASSYSGTGYVQYFGP.

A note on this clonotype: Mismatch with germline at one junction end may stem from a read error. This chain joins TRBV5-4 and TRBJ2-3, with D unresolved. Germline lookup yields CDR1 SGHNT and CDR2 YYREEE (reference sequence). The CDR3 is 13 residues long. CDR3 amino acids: CASGFTGANTQYF. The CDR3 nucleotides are TGTGCCAGCGGCTTCACGGGCGCAAATACGCAGTATTTT.

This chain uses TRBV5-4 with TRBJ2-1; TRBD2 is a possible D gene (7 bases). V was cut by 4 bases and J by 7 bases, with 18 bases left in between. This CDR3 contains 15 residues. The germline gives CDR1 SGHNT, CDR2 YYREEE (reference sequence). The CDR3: CASSSTSEGGNEQFF. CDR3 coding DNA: TGTGCCAGCAGCAGTACTAGCGAGGGGGGGAATGAGCAGTTCTTC.

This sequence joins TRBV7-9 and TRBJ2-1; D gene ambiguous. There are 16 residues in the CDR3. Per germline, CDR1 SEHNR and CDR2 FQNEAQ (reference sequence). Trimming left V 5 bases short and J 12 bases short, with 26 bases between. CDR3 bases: TGTGCCAGCAGCGCAGTAGCAAGGACCCAGTGCGTCGGGCAGTTCTTC. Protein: CASSAVARTQCVGQFF.

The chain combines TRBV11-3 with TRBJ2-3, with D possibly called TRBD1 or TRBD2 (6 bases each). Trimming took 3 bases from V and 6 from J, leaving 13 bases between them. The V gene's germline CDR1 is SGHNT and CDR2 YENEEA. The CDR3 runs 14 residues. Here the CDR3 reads CASSFRGTSDTQYF. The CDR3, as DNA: TGTGCCAGCAGCTTTAGGGGGACTTCCGATACGCAGTATTTT.

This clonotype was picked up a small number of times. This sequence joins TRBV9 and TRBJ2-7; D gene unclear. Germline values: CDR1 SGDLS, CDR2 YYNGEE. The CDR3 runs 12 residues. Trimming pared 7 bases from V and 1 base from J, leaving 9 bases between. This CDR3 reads CASGSRSYEQYF. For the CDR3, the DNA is TGTGCCAGCGGCTCGCGTTCCTACGAGCAGTACTTC.

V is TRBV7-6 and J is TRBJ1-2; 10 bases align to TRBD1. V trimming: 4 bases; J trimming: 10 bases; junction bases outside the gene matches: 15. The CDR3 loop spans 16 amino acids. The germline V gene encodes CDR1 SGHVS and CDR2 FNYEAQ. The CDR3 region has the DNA TGTGCCAGCAGCTCGGACAGGGGGAAGTCACCCCACCACTACACCTTC. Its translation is CASSSDRGKSPHHYTF.

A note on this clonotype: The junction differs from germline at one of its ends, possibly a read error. The CDR3, as DNA: TGTGCCACCAGCAGAGACCTCACACAAAACACTGAAGCCTTCTTT. Amino acids: CATSRDLTQNTEAFF. The rearrangement joins TRBV7-9 to TRBJ1-1; D is unclear. CDR1 is SEHNR, CDR2 FQNEAQ, per germline (reference sequence). This CDR3 contains 15 residues.

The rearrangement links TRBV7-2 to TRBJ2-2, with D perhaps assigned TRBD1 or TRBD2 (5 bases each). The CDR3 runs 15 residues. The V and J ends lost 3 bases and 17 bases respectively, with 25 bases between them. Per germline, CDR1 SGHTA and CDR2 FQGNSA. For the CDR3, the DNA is TGTGCCAGCAGCTTTCATACAGACGGGGCCGCCCTGCCCTTTTTT. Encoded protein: CASSFHTDGAALPFF.

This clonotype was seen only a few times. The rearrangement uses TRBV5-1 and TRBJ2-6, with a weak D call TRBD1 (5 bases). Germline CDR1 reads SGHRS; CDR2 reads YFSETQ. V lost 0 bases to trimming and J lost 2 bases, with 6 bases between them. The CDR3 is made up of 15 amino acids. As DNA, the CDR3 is TGCGCCAGCAGCTTGGGACAGCCTGGGGCCAACGTCCTGACTTTC. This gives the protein CASSLGQPGANVLTF.

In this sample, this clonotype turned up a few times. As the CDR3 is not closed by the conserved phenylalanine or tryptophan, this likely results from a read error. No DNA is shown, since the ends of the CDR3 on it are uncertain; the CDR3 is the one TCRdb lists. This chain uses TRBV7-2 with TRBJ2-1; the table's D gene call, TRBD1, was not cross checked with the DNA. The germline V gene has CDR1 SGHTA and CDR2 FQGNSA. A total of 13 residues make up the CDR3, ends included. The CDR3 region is CASSPGPTGNSPL.